The present entry profiles one T cell receptor beta chain with its context. The sample comes from a study of technical replicates of blood from a handful of donors. Produced via immunoSEQ multiplex PCR; TCRdb's table is partial and in-frame only. The data hold just over 60,000 clones, with around 87% observed a single time. The sequence was obtained from a human donor in good health. Some clones in this sample may be carry-over from other donors' samples. Sequencing used PBMCs.

The CDR3 spells CSVDRSSGRNTGELFF. In nucleotides, the CDR3 is TGCAGCGTTGATAGGTCTAGCGGGAGAAACACCGGGGAGCTGTTTTTT. This rearrangement joins TRBV29-1 to TRBJ2-2; 10 nucleotides align to TRBD2. J lost 2 bases, V lost 3 bases, and 6 bases had no gene match. Germline CDR1 reads SQVTM; CDR2 reads ANQGSEA. The CDR3 length is 16 residues.